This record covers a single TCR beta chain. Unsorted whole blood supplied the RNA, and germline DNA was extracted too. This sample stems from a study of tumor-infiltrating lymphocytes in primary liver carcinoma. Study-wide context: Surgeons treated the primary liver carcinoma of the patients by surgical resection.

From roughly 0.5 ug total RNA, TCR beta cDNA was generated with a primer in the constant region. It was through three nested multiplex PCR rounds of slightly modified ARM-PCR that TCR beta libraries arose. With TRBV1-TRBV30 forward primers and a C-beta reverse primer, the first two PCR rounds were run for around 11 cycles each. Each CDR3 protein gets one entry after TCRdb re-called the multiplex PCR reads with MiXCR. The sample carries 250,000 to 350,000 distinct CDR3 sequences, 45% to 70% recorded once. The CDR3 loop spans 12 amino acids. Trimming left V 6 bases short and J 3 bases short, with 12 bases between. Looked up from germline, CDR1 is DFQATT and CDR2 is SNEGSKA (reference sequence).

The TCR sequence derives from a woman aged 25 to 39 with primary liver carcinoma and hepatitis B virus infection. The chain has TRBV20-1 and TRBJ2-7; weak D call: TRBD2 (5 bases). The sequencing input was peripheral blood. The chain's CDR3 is CSAHGVLYEQYF. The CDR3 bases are TGCAGTGCCCACGGGGTACTCTACGAGCAGTACTTC.